The T cell receptor (beta chain) under discussion was sequenced for a study of identical twins. Germline-derived CDR1 and CDR2 are ENHRY and SYGVKD. The CDR3 has 14 residues. Trimming left V 2 bases short and J 0 bases short, with 8 bases between. Details on this clonotype: Its specificity is not known.

Points from the study as a whole: Findings depended on cross-sectional statistics rather than tracking the same donors.

TCRdb itself ran the 5' RACE reads through MiXCR, one entry per CDR3 protein. The data show 450,000 to 500,000 distinct CDR3 sequences, 14% seen once. The same specimen was also included in a second study, on yellow fever vaccine responses in identical twins.

What was sequenced was CD4+ T cells sorted from blood. The TCR was taken from a woman aged 18 to 35 in good health. The chain is built from TRBV10-3 and TRBJ2-7; TRBD2 might be the D (5 bases). The CDR3 region is CAISETRASYEQYF. In DNA form, the CDR3 reads TGTGCCATCAGTGAGACTAGAGCCTCCTACGAGCAGTACTTC.